The entry below gives a single TCR beta chain sequence along with its context. The CDR3 consists of 13 residues. Deletions cut 3 bases from V and 6 bases from J, with 12 bases between. CDR1 DFQATT and CDR2 SNEGSKA come from the germline V gene (reference sequence). These data originate in a study of blood T cells in healthy people across ages. A second PCR, run for roughly 7 to 12 cycles, used a sample-barcoded 5' primer plus a J-beta primer mix. TCRdb reprocessed the 5' RACE reads with MiXCR, giving one entry per CDR3 protein. This table holds around 1,500,000 distinct CDR3 sequences, about 30% found once.

This sequence joins TRBV20-1 and TRBJ1-5; a possible D gene is TRBD1 (5 bases). Sequenced sample: blood. This TCR was sampled from a woman aged 25 to 39 in good health. The CDR3 DNA sequence: TGCAGTGCTAGCTGGGGGGGAGGTCAGCCCCAGCATTTT. Protein product: CSASWGGGQPQHF.